This TCR beta chain was identified in a study of cytomegalovirus exposure and HLA in healthy donors (dated by TCRdb to about 2017). A note on the overall study: In an earlier analysis of roughly 500 of the donors, 276 Gb of sequence data and 120 million or so unique TCR beta sequences from about 179 million T cells were reported. An early release covering over 500 HLA-typed donors comprised about 290 gigabases of sequencing data and approximately 85 million unique TCR sequences. Among the roughly 370 genotyped donors, approximately 82% belonged to the genetic ancestry cluster associated with self-reported Caucasian donors. The study was designed to test whether signatures of past pathogen exposure could be identified by cataloging public T cell receptors. The T cell repertoires of several hundred subjects were profiled by immunosequencing and related to cytomegalovirus serostatus. Besides the first cohort of 666 subjects, a separate validation cohort made up of over a hundred different subjects was used. To predict cytomegalovirus infection status, the study brought together high-throughput TCR immunosequencing, statistical association of individual TCRs with disease status, and machine learning. A later analysis re-examined previously published TCR beta repertoires from about 700 donors and added high-resolution HLA genotyping to investigate patterns of TCR occurrence. In the later analysis, no new phenotypic data were used to find candidate immune exposures; instead, reliance was placed on TCR beta sequences and their occurrence across donors. An earlier analysis of around 580 of the donors used high-throughput TCR beta sequencing to judge whether each TCR beta V gene segment behaved as functional or pseudogenic. Alongside the repertoire data, information on donor age, sex, ethnicity and CMV serostatus was compiled. A later genetic analysis used genome-wide SNP genotypes for about three fifths of the 666 donors, treating that subset as a discovery cohort. All discovery cohort repertoires had been generated on a single sequencing platform. Both class I and class II loci were covered by HLA typing, at four-digit resolution. Typing coverage varied by locus: roughly 629-640 donors for A, B, C, DRB1 and DQB1; around 560 for DQA1; approximately 570 for DPA1; approximately 470 for DPB1. Several DR-DQ haplotypes were treated as single units for association and clustering because of strong linkage in the cohort. On average, roughly 250,000 unique TCR beta nucleotide sequences were sequenced per donor among roughly 430 genotyped donors of the cohort, with approximately 18% of those sequences being non-productive. The study at large found these results: A group of highly shared sequence variants was considered likely to be a technical artifact of the sequencing pipeline. When HLA alleles, especially DR and DQ, strongly co-occurred, attributing TCR associations to individual alleles was difficult. Because some donors lacked HLA typing at each locus, the association tests relied only on the typed subset. Immune exposure information for the cohort was limited to CMV serostatus. In vitro tests confirmed that three of the cytomegalovirus-associated TCR beta chains recognize cytomegalovirus antigens. Because counts were too low, about 15 rarely observed V segments, including chromosome 9 orphons, were left out of the earlier analysis of over 550 of the donors. Across donors, most TCR sequences were observed very rarely, whereas some public TCRs were present in many individuals. Cytomegalovirus status was reported to be diagnosed by the classifier with high specificity and sensitivity in both the original and validation cohorts. In a later analysis, some 17,000 TCR beta sequences were associated with specific HLA alleles at a false discovery rate of 0.05. In a later analysis, most CMV-associated TCR beta chains were found to appear HLA-restricted, with HLA associations seemingly driven largely by CMV exposure. A total of 150 or so TCR beta chains were listed by the study as associated with cytomegalovirus. Linkage disequilibrium might explain the correlated functional status among segregating V segments, but an unknown experimental factor could not be excluded. In a later genetic analysis, fewer N-insertions in productive TCRs were reported among donors in an Asian-associated ancestry cluster than the roughly 700-donor mean. An association between a missense DCLRE1C variant and V-gene and J-gene trimming of TCR beta chains was found in a later genetic analysis and replicated in an independent cohort. Some IMGT-functional V segments, including TRBV6-2 and TRBV6-3, could not be distinguished by the 87-base-pair reads and were therefore excluded. Several of the top co-occurrence clusters appeared to be linked to parvovirus B19, influenza, CMV and Epstein-Barr virus, according to a later analysis. Compared with equally common non-associated chains, HLA-associated TCR beta chains in a later analysis were more clonally expanded and had lower generation probabilities. The authors suggested that the approach could potentially be extended to other disease states and immunological phenotypes. A further reported finding was that TCR beta sequences accurately predicted the HLA-A and HLA-B alleles for most subjects in the first cohort. An earlier analysis of around 540 of the donors showed that most TCR beta V segments appeared in productive rearrangements either about 87% or about 30% of the time, which broadly matched IMGT annotations. The cohort was sequenced for TCR beta chains only, and without alpha or paired-chain data the features that could be detected were limited. In a later analysis, the rate of TCR association differed among HLA loci, with DRB1 alleles having the most associated TCRs and HLA-C alleles having the fewest. Sequencing depth was assumed to be roughly uniform across donors in the presence/absence analyses, though that assumption may not hold.

Library generation was performed with the immunoSEQ multiplex PCR assay. A mixture of 60 forward primers for TCR Vbeta segments and 13 reverse primers for TCR Jbeta segments was used in the multiplex PCR. Amplification of the CDR3 region of rearranged TCR beta genes was performed with a multiplex PCR assay on genomic DNA. Amplified TCR beta libraries were sequenced as 87-base-pair reads on the Illumina HiSeq System. As for the authors' bioinformatics: Across the 700 or so repertoires, a later analysis counted tens of millions of unique TCR beta chains, around 11 million of which were shared by at least two donors. Raw reads were error-corrected and collapsed into unique sequences with a nearest-neighbor algorithm that merged closely related sequences to remove PCR and sequencing errors. To assign V, D and J gene segments, CDR3 sequences were aligned to IMGT reference sequences. For a sequence to be retained, at least a six-nucleotide match to both a V gene segment and a J gene segment was required. A rearrangement counted as productive if the CDR3 had no stop codons and remained in frame with V and J, and every other rearrangement counted as non-productive. Following IMGT convention, CDR3 was defined as the stretch from the second conserved V-encoded cysteine up to the conserved J-encoded phenylalanine. The earlier analysis of roughly 590 of the donors excluded any sequence lacking an unambiguous match to a single V gene segment. An earlier analysis of fewer than 750 of the donors classified V segments as functional when productive rearrangements were above 56.7% and as segregating when the standard deviation between donors was above 5%. To diagnose cytomegalovirus status from the catalog of TCR beta chain sequences, a statistical classification framework was built. V and J gene assignment, in a later analysis, came from comparing TCR nucleotide sequences with IMGT/GENE-DB human TR gene sequences. Using the TCRdist pipeline, a later analysis assigned CDR3 sequences along with most-parsimonious VDJ recombination scenarios. In a later analysis, every TCR beta chain was defined by the combination of its CDR3 amino acid sequence and its V-gene family, and reads without a unique V-gene family were dropped. In a later analysis, approximately 590 highly shared, low-generation-probability nucleotide sequences were removed to address suspected cross-contamination and a sequencing artifact. In a later analysis, a clonal expansion index for each public chain was calculated from normalized within-repertoire ranks of inferred template counts. In a later analysis, generation probabilities were computed using a VDJ recombination model fitted to out-of-frame rearrangements, and the results were checked against IGoR. In a later analysis, TCR-TCR, TCR-HLA and TCR-CMV co-occurrence was scored with hypergeometric tests, and a repertoire-size bias correction was applied to TCR pairs. In a later analysis, false discovery rates were estimated by permuting HLA or CMV assignments 20 times. In a later analysis, co-occurring TCRs were grouped using DBSCAN, with TCRdist sequence similarity added in when clustering inside HLA-allele-positive subsets. For co-occurrence clustering, repertoires with fewer than 30,000 or more than 120,000 public chains were excluded, along with about five repertoires with anomalous nucleotide sharing. Entries here come from immuneACCESS through TCRdb and include only in-frame sequences with V and J called. Some clones fail to appear in such tables; in the studies checked, an unresolved V gene covers under half of the shortfall, and the cause of the remainder is unknown. D and trimming were read from the DNA, whereas the V and J calls and clone size are those reported in that table. Within this sample are about 180,000 clones, with about three quarters of them counted one time only. Clones ranked in the top ten supply about 3.1% of the sample.

The cohort was made up of 500 to 850 healthy bone marrow donors. At the time of sampling, all cohort members were nominally healthy, though unrecorded immune exposures were likely present. The donor tested CMV seropositive, placing the donor among the roughly 300 seropositive members of the cohort. A peripheral blood sample was collected from each donor, and TCR beta sequencing was performed on peripheral blood mononuclear cells. Genomic DNA was extracted from the blood cell samples with the Qiagen DNeasy Blood Extraction Kit. About this clone: Its antigen is still unknown. Nothing much larger sits one base from this clone, and base qualities are not available.

The CDR3 spans 15 residues, from the cysteine through the phenylalanine. The kept DNA is CDR3 alone, 45 bases in frame from the first base. The CDR1 and CDR2 encoded by the germline V gene are SGDLS and YYNGEE. V has 2 bases trimmed and J has 4 bases trimmed; junction bases matching no gene number 9. The sequencing input was PBMCs. The chain uses TRBV9 and TRBJ2-7; TRBD1 agrees with 7 junctional bases. This clonotype was obtained from a woman between 50 and 59 years old in good health and CMV-seropositive. Here is the DNA: TGTGCCAGCAGCGTGTTCCCGGGACAGTTATACGAGCAGTACTTC. Its amino acids are CASSVFPGQLYEQYF.